In this sample, the clone carrying this TCR beta chain turned up many times. The individuals who served as donors were healthy Caucasians living in Russia, aged about 6 to 100. Per sample, at least 5 micrograms of total RNA were extracted. This entry comes from a study of blood T cells in healthy people across ages. The CDR3 covers 14 residues. V lost 5 bases to trimming and J lost 4 bases, with 13 bases between them. Germline lookup yields CDR1 MGHDK and CDR2 SYGVNS. PCR was performed a second time for about 7 to 11 cycles using a sample-barcoded 5' primer and a J-beta primer mix. Each CDR3 protein is one row after TCRdb ran MiXCR on the 5' RACE reads. In the table there are some 1,500,000 distinct CDR3 sequences, 40% to 45% of which are singletons.

The specimen was blood. J is TRBJ2-3 and V is TRBV25-1; a weak D match, TRBD2 (5 bases). This sequence originates from a woman in her late teens or twenties in good health. CDR3 in DNA: TGTGCCAGCAGTAGCGGAAGAGGTGCAGATACGCAGTATTTT. Its protein product is CASSSGRGADTQYF.